This T cell receptor beta chain was documented in a study of blood T cell repertoires in COVID-19. Across the study: Specimens from acute and convalescent COVID-19 originated in the United States, Italy and Spain. From T cells, B-cell-depleted T cells, or PBMCs came the material, which was cDNA or gDNA.

In the source study's methods: Amplification from reference gene primers served as the basis for estimated nucleated cell counts. Method: immunoSEQ multiplex PCR; TCRdb's copy keeps in-frame clones and lacks some. For V, J and clone size, that table is used; D and trimming come from the DNA. Of 380,000 or so clones detected, more than 65% appear once; the ten largest clones hold roughly 1.1%. V was pared by 3 bases and J by 0 bases, with 4 bases of the junction left unmatched. CDR1 is MDHEN, CDR2 SYDVKM, per germline. This CDR3 region has 15 residues. The origin of this receptor is a human donor with acute or convalescent COVID-19. The donor label of this sample is uncertain. This chain uses TRBV28 with TRBJ1-1, with 7 bases aligning to TRBD1. Sequenced sample: peripheral blood. CDR3 in DNA: TGTGCCAGCAGTTTGACAGGGTTGCTGAACACTGAAGCTTTCTTT. Translation gives CASSLTGLLNTEAFF.